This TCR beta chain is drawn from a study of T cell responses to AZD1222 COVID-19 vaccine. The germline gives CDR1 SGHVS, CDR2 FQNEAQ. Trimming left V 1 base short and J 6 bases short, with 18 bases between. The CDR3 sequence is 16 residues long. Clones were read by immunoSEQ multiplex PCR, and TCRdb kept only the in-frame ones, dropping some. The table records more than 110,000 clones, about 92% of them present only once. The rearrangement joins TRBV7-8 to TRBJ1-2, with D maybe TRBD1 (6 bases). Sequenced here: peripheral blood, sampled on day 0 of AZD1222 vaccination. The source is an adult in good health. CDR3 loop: CASSLVWRGGLNGYTF. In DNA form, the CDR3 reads TGTGCCAGCAGCTTAGTGTGGAGGGGGGGACTGAATGGCTACACCTTC.